The 14 T cell receptor beta chains given below trace back to one sample, sequenced in a study of graft-versus-host responses after intestinal transplantation. What these receptors recognize is not known. Clones were sequenced by immunoSEQ multiplex PCR, and TCRdb holds only the in-frame ones, with some missing. In the table there are about 110,000 clones, more than 85% of which are singletons. This sample comprised unstimulated CD8+ T cells sorted from spleen or lymph node cells, obtained before transplant. The receptor source for this set is a human donor who was the organ donor for an intestinal transplant.

This chain uses TRBV30 with TRBJ2-2; weak D call: TRBD1 (5 bases). V was shortened by 5 bases and J by 6 bases, with 10 bases between the two germline ends. The CDR3 runs 12 residues. CDR1 and CDR2 (germline): GTSNPN, SVGIG (reference sequence). Written as DNA, the CDR3 is TGTGCCTGGTCCGTGGGGCCCGGGGAGCTGTTTTTT. It encodes CAWSVGPGELFF.

The CDR3 coding sequence is TGTGCCAGCAGTTTATCTAGCGCCTACAATGAGCAGTTCTTC. This encodes CASSLSSAYNEQFF. The V gene is TRBV27, the J gene TRBJ2-1, with D perhaps TRBD2 (5 bases). V was shortened by 0 bases and J by 2 bases, with 5 bases between the two germline ends. The CDR3 consists of 14 residues. CDR1 is MNHEY, CDR2 SMNVEV, per germline (reference sequence).

The chain links TRBV2 to TRBJ2-2, with a possible D match to TRBD2 (6 bases). This CDR3 spans 16 amino acids. Germline lookup yields CDR1 SNHLY and CDR2 FYNNEI. The V gene lost 6 bases and the J gene lost 6 bases, with 20 bases spanning the gap. CDR3 nucleotides: TGTGCCAGCAGATCACGAGGGTCGGGAGCGGCCGGGGAGCTGTTTTTT. Translated, it gives CASRSRGSGAAGELFF.

The V call is TRBV15, the J call TRBJ2-1; D remains unclear. Trimming stripped 4 bases from V and 2 bases from J, with 6 bases between. The V gene's germline CDR1 is LNHNV and CDR2 YYDKDF (reference sequence). The CDR3 loop spans 13 amino acids. The CDR3 DNA sequence: TGTGCCACCAGCATACTCCCCTACAATGAGCAGTTCTTC. This encodes CATSILPYNEQFF.

The chain uses TRBV5-1 and TRBJ2-7; TRBD2 is a possible D gene (5 bases). The CDR3 length is 14 residues. The V gene lost 1 base and the J gene lost 0 bases, with 8 bases spanning the gap. Looked up from germline, CDR1 is SGHRS and CDR2 is YFSETQ. The CDR3: CASSLYEGSYEQYF. The CDR3 nucleotides are TGCGCCAGCAGCTTGTACGAGGGCTCCTACGAGCAGTACTTC.

With regard to this clone: Other DNA sequences of this sample code for an identical CDR3. This rearrangement joins TRBV4-1 to TRBJ2-7; possible D gene TRBD2, 6 bases. CDR3 length equals 13 residues. V lost 1 base, J lost 2 bases, and 6 bases lay in between. Germline V gene sequence: CDR1 MGHRA, CDR2 YSYEKL. DNA for the CDR3: TGCGCCAGCAGCCAAGGACTAGCCTACGAGCAGTACTTC. Translation gives CASSQGLAYEQYF.

The chain is built from TRBV28 and TRBJ2-7, with 9 nucleotides matching TRBD1. The CDR3 length is 15 residues. The germline CDR1 and CDR2 sequences are MDHEN and SYDVKM. V lost 5 bases to trimming and J lost 4 bases; unmatched junction nucleotides: 9. CDR3 sequence reads: CASSTRDRAPYEQYF. In DNA, the CDR3 is TGTGCCAGCAGTACCCGGGACAGGGCGCCGTACGAGCAGTACTTC.

This clone has a single count. The chain employs TRBV7-8 and TRBJ1-1; D gene uncertain. Trimming shortened V by 8 bases and J by 5 bases, and 18 bases separated the two germline ends. Looked up from germline, CDR1 is SGHVS and CDR2 is FQNEAQ. CDR3 length: 14 amino acids. The CDR3, as DNA: TGTGCCAGCGGCCCCGGAGGGTTTGGTACTGAAGCTTTCTTT. Amino acid sequence: CASGPGGFGTEAFF.

This clone was picked up one time. The V gene is TRBV27, the J gene TRBJ2-7, with TRBD1 identical over 11 bases. V lost 5 bases and J lost 7; bases outside the gene matches: 7. Looked up from germline, CDR1 is MNHEY and CDR2 is SMNVEV (reference sequence). CDR3 length equals 14 residues. The CDR3 reads CASSPGQGAREQYF. The CDR3 DNA is TGTGCCAGCAGTCCAGGACAGGGGGCGCGGGAGCAGTACTTC.

The chain carries TRBV6-6 and TRBJ2-3; D perhaps matches TRBD1 (5 bases). Per germline, CDR1 MNHNY and CDR2 SVGAGI (reference sequence). The V end was cut by 1 base, the J end by 0 bases, with 11 bases between. The CDR3 covers 16 residues. The CDR3 nucleotides read TGTGCCAGCAGTTACTTAATGGGGCCTAGCACAGATACGCAGTATTTT. Translated, it gives CASSYLMGPSTDTQYF.

The rearrangement uses TRBV4-2 and TRBJ2-7; D possibly corresponds to TRBD1 (5 bases). CDR3 length: 16 residues. Germline CDR1 and CDR2: LGHNA and YNFKEQ. V lost 4 bases and J lost 3, with 19 bases in between. In nucleotides, the CDR3 is TGTGCCAGCAGCCCCGAAGCCCAAGTCAGGGTCTACGAGCAGTACTTC. Protein product: CASSPEAQVRVYEQYF.

This rearrangement joins TRBV27 to TRBJ2-7; 9 bases map to TRBD2. The CDR3 totals 19 residues. The V gene end was trimmed by 4 bases and the J gene end by 3 bases; junction bases not matched to a gene: 19. The V gene's germline CDR1 is MNHEY and CDR2 SMNVEV (reference sequence). The CDR3 is CASSSLPGLALISRYEQYF. Written as DNA, the CDR3 is TGTGCCAGCAGTTCCCTGCCGGGACTAGCCTTGATATCCCGCTACGAGCAGTACTTC.

The chain employs TRBV25-1 and TRBJ2-1, with 7 bases aligning to TRBD2. Germline V gene data show CDR1 as MGHDK and CDR2 as SYGVNS. The CDR3 has 16 residues. V gave up 8 bases and J gave up 4 bases; unmatched junction bases: 14. As DNA, the CDR3 is TGTGCCAGCGGAGAGAGCGGGACCCCTACTTACAATGAGCAGTTCTTC. Translated: CASGESGTPTYNEQFF.

J is TRBJ2-1 and V is TRBV28; 8 bases are shared with TRBD2. Trimming removed 6 bases from V and 4 bases from J; junction bases left unmatched: 14. Per germline, CDR1 MDHEN and CDR2 SYDVKM. The CDR3 length is 17 residues. The CDR3, as DNA: TGTGCCAGCAGGACGGTAGCGGGGTCGGTCCCATACAATGAGCAGTTCTTC. Residues: CASRTVAGSVPYNEQFF.